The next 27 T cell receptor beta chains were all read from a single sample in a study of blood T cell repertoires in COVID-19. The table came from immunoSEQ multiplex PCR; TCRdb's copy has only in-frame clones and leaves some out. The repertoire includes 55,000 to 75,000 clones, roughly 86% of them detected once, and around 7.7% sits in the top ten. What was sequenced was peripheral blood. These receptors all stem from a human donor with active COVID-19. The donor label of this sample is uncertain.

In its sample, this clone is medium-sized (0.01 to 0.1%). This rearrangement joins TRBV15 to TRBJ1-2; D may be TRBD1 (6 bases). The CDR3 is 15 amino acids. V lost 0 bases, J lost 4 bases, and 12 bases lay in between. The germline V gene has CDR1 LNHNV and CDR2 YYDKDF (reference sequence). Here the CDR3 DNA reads TGTGCCACCAGCAGAGATTCGCAGGGGTCCTATGGCTACACCTTC. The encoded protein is CATSRDSQGSYGYTF.

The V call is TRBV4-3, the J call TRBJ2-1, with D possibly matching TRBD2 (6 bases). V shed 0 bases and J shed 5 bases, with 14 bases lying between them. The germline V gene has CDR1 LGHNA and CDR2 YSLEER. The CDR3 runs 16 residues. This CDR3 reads CASSQDAEGVDNEQFF. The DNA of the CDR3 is TGCGCCAGCAGCCAAGATGCGGAGGGAGTTGACAATGAGCAGTTCTTC.

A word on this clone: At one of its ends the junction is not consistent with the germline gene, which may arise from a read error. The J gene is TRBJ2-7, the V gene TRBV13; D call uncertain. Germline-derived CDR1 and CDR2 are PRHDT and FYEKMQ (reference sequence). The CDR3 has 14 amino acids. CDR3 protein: CASSLGYRSYEQYF. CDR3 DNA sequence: TGTGCCAGCAGCCTAGGATATAGATCCTACGAGCAGTACTTC.

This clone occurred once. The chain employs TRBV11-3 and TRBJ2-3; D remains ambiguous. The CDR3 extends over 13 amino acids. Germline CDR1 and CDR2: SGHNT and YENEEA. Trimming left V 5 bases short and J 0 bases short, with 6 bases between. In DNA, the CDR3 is TGTGCCAGCAGCCCTACTAGCACAGATACGCAGTATTTT. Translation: CASSPTSTDTQYF. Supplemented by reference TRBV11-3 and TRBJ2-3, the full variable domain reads EAGVVQSPRYKIIEKKQPVAFWCNPISGHNTLYWYLQNLGQGPELLIRYENEEAVDDSQLPKDRFSAERLKGVDSTLKIQPAELGDSAVYLCASSPTSTDTQYFGPGTRLTVL.

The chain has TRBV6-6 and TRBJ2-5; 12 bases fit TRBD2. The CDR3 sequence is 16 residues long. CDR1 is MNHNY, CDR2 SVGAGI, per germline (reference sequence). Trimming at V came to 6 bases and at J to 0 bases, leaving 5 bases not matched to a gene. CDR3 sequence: CASRALAGGNQETQYF. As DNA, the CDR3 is TGTGCCAGCAGAGCACTAGCGGGAGGCAACCAAGAGACCCAGTACTTC.

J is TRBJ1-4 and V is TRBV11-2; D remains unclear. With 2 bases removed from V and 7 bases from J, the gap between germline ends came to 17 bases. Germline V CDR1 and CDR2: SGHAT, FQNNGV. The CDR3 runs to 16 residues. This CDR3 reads CASSLLHTGEGEKLFF. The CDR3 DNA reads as TGTGCCAGCAGCTTACTTCACACGGGCGAGGGTGAAAAACTGTTTTTT.

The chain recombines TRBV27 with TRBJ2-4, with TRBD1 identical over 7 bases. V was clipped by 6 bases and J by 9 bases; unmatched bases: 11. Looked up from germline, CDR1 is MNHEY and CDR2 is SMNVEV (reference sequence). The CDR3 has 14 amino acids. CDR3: CASSLTGFESIQYF. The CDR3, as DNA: TGTGCCAGCAGCCTGACAGGGTTCGAGAGCATTCAGTACTTC.

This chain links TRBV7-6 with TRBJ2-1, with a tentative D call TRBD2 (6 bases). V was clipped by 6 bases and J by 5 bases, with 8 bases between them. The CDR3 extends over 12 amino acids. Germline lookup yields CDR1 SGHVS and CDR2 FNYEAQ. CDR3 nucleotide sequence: TGTGCCAGCAGTCGCGGGGACAATGAGCAGTTCTTC. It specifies CASSRGDNEQFF.

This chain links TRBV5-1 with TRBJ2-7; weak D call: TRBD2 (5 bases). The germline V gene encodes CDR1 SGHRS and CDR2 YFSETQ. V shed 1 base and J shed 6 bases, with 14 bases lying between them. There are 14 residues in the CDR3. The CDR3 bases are TGCGCCAGCAGCTTGTTTGGGAGTTCGGGCGAGCAGTACTTC. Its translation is CASSLFGSSGEQYF.

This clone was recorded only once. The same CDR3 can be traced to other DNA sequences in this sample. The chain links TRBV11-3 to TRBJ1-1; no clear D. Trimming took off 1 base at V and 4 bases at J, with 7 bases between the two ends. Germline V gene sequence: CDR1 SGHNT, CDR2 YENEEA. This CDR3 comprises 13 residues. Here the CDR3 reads CASSLGPGTEAFF. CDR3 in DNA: TGTGCCAGCAGCTTAGGACCGGGCACTGAAGCTTTCTTT. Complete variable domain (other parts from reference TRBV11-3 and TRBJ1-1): EAGVVQSPRYKIIEKKQPVAFWCNPISGHNTLYWYLQNLGQGPELLIRYENEEAVDDSQLPKDRFSAERLKGVDSTLKIQPAELGDSAVYLCASSLGPGTEAFFGQGTRLTVV.

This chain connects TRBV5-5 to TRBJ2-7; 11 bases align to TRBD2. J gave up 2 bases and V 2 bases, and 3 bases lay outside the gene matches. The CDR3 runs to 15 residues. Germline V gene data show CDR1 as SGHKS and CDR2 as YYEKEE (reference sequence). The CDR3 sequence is CASSFLAGGPYEQYF. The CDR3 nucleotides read TGTGCCAGCAGCTTCCTAGCGGGGGGCCCCTACGAGCAGTACTTC.

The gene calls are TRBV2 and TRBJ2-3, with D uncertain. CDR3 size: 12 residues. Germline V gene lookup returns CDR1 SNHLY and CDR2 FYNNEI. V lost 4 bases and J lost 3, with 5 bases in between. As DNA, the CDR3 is TGTGCCAGCAGTGTCAGAACAGATACGCAGTATTTT. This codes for CASSVRTDTQYF. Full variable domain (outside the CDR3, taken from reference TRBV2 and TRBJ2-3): EPEVTQTPSHQVTQMGQEVILRCVPISNHLYFYWYRQILGQKVEFLVSFYNNEISEKSEIFDDQFSVERPDGSNFTLKIRSTKLEDSAMYFCASSVRTDTQYFGPGTRLTVL.

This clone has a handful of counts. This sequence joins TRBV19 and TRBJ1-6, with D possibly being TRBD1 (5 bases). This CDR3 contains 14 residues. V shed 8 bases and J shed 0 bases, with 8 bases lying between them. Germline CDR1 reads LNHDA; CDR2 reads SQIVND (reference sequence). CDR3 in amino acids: CASHRSSYNSPLHF. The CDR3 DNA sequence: TGTGCCAGTCACAGGAGCTCCTATAATTCACCCCTCCACTTT.

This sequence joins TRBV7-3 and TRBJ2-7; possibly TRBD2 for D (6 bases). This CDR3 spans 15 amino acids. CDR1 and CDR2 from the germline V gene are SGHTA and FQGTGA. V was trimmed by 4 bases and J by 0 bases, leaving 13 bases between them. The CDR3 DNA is TGTGCCAGCAGCTATTGGCGGGATGTCTCCTACGAGCAGTACTTC. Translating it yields CASSYWRDVSYEQYF.

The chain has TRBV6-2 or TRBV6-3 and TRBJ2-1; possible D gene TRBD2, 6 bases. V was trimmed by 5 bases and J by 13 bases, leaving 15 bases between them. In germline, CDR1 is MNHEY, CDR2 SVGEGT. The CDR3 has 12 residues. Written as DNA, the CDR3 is TGTGCCAGCAGTCGGGGGTTAGCTGCACAGTTCTTC. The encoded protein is CASSRGLAAQFF.

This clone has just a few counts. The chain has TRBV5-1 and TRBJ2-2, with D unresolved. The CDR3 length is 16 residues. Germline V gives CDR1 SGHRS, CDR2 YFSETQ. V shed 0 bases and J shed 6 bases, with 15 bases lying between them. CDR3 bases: TGCGCCAGCAGCTTGGGAAACCTGAGGTCCCCCGGGGAGCTGTTTTTT. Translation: CASSLGNLRSPGELFF. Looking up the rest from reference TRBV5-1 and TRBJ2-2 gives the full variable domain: KAGVTQTPRYLIKTRGQQVTLSCSPISGHRSVSWYQQTPGQGLQFLFEYFSETQRNKGNFPGRFSGRQFSNSRSEMNVSTLELGDSALYLCASSLGNLRSPGELFFGEGSRLTVL.

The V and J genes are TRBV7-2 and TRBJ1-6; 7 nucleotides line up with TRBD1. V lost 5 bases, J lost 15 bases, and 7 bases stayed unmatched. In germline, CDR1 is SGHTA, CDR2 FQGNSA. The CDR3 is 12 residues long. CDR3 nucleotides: TGTGCCAGCAGCAAAGACAGGGTGGGCCTCCACTTT. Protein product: CASSKDRVGLHF.

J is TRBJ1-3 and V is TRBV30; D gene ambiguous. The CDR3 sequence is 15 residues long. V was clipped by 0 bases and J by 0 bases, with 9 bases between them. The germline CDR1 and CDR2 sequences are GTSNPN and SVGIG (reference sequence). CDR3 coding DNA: TGTGCCTGGAGTGTGGGGAGGGACTCTGGAAACACCATATATTTT. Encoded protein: CAWSVGRDSGNTIYF.

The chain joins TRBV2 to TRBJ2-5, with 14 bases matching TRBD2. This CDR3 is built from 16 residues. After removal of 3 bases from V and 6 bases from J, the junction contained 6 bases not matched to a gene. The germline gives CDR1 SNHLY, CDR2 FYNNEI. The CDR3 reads CASSERLAGGPKTQYF. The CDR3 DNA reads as TGTGCCAGCAGTGAGAGACTAGCGGGAGGGCCAAAGACCCAGTACTTC.

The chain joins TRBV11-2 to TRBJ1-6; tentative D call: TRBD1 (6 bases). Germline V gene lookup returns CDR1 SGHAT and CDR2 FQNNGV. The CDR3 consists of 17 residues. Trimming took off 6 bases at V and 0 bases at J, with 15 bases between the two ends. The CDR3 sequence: CASRPGRGSSYNSPLHF. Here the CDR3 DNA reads TGTGCCAGCAGGCCAGGGAGGGGGAGCTCCTATAATTCACCCCTCCACTTT.

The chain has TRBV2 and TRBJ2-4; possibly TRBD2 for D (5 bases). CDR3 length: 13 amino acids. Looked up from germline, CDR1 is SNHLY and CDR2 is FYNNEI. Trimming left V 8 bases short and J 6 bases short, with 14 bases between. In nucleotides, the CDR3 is TGTGCCAGCTCGGTCGGGGATATAAACATTCAGTACTTC. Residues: CASSVGDINIQYF.

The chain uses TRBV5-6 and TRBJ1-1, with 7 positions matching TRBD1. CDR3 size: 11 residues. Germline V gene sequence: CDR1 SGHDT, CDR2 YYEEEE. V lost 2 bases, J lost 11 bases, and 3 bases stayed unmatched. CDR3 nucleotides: TGTGCCAGCAGCTTCGACAGGGAGGCTTTCTTT. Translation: CASSFDREAFF.

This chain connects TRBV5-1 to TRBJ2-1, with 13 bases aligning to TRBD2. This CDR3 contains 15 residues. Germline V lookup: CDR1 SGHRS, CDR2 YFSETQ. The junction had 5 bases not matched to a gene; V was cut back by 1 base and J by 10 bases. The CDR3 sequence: CASSLTGTSGEEQFF. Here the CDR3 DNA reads TGCGCCAGCAGCTTGACGGGGACTAGCGGGGAGGAGCAGTTCTTC.

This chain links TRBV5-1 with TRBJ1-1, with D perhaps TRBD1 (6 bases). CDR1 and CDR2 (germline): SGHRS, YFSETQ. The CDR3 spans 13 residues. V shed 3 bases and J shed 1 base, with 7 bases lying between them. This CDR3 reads CASSSQGNTEAFF. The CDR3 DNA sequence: TGCGCCAGCAGCTCACAGGGGAACACTGAAGCTTTCTTT.

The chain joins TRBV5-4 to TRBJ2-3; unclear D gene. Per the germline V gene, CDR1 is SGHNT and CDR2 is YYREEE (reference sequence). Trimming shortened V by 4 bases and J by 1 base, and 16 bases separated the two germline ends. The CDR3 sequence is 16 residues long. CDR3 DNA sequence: TGTGCCAGCAGCCCGTCGGGTGGCCATGGCACAGATACGCAGTATTTT. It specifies CASSPSGGHGTDTQYF.

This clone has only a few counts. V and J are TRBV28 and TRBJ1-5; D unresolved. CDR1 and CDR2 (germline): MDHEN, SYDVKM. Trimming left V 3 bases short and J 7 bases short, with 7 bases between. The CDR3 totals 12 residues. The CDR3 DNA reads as TGTGCCAGCAGTTTTTGGGCACAGCCCCAGCATTTT. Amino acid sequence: CASSFWAQPQHF.

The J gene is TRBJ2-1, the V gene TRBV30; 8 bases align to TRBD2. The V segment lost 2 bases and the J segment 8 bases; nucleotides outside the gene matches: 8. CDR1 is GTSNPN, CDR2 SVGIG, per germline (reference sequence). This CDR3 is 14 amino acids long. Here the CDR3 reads CAWSWAGGAYEQFF. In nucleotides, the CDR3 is TGTGCCTGGAGTTGGGCCGGGGGGGCCTATGAGCAGTTCTTC.